The rows below give T cell receptor beta chains drawn from one sample of a study of CD8+CD57+ T cells in acquired aplastic anemia. MiXCR was run by TCRdb on the reads, yielding one entry per CDR3 protein. The sample carries about 210,000 distinct CDR3 sequences, 34% recorded once. The sample consisted of sorted CD4+, CD8+, or CD8+CD57+ T cells (not recorded which) from PBMCs. Every receptor here comes from a human donor in good health, serving as a control. CDR3s leave out the opening cysteine and the closing phenylalanine or tryptophan. Fields, in order: J gene, V gene, CDR3 protein.

J gene: TRBJ2-3; V gene: TRBV25-1; CDR3 protein: ASSQGVSGGKADTQY
J gene: TRBJ2-5; V gene: TRBV25-1; CDR3 protein: ASSDPGTGAQY
J gene: TRBJ1-6; V gene: TRBV2; CDR3 protein: AISESAGGSPLH
J gene: TRBJ1-4; V gene: TRBV6-2/TRBV6-3; CDR3 protein: ASSYARDREEKLF
J gene: TRBJ1-2; V gene: TRBV20-1; CDR3 protein: SAFSRDRENYGYT
J gene: TRBJ2-1; V gene: TRBV24-1; CDR3 protein: ATSDSLAEAYNEQF
J gene: TRBJ1-2; V gene: TRBV6-1; CDR3 protein: ASRGDRASNYGYT
J gene: TRBJ2-5; V gene: TRBV10-3; CDR3 protein: AIRGESETQY
J gene: TRBJ1-2; V gene: TRBV29-1; CDR3 protein: SVDRISFDGYT
J gene: TRBJ1-1; V gene: TRBV2; CDR3 protein: ASRARGTEAF
J gene: TRBJ2-7; V gene: TRBV29-1; CDR3 protein: SVEQLYEQY
J gene: TRBJ1-3; V gene: TRBV2; CDR3 protein: ASAANSGNTIY
J gene: TRBJ2-3; V gene: TRBV29-1; CDR3 protein: SVDQAGGSDTQY
J gene: TRBJ1-1; V gene: TRBV10-3; CDR3 protein: ASIIRGRAGNTEAF
J gene: TRBJ1-4; V gene: TRBV7-9; CDR3 protein: ASSLVGGHVEKLF
J gene: TRBJ2-5; V gene: TRBV30; CDR3 protein: AWSQGETQY
J gene: TRBJ2-7; V gene: TRBV7-8; CDR3 protein: ASSPQAEEQY
J gene: TRBJ2-5; V gene: TRBV6-1; CDR3 protein: ASSPRGPSGGAGTQY
J gene: TRBJ1-2; V gene: TRBV19; CDR3 protein: ASSWPGQTYGYT
J gene: TRBJ1-2; V gene: TRBV7-6; CDR3 protein: ASSSGRLYGYT
J gene: TRBJ2-2; V gene: TRBV7-2; CDR3 protein: ASSLGRAGRNTGELF
J gene: TRBJ1-2; V gene: TRBV24-1; CDR3 protein: ATSDRAGGNYGYT
J gene: TRBJ2-7; V gene: TRBV2; CDR3 protein: ASSEITPDRVREQY
J gene: TRBJ1-1; V gene: TRBV5-1; CDR3 protein: ASSLVGGGHTEAF
J gene: TRBJ1-1; V gene: TRBV7-9; CDR3 protein: ASSLAVGANTEAF
J gene: TRBJ1-2; V gene: TRBV6-4; CDR3 protein: ASSDGGAYGYT
J gene: TRBJ1-2; V gene: TRBV7-2; CDR3 protein: ASSWGQAVYGYT
J gene: TRBJ1-2; V gene: TRBV20-1; CDR3 protein: SATTGNTGYT
J gene: TRBJ2-7; V gene: TRBV6-4; CDR3 protein: ASGVTLRSLIYEQY
J gene: TRBJ1-2; V gene: TRBV5-1; CDR3 protein: ASSLHHLSLGGDGYT
J gene: TRBJ1-6; V gene: TRBV12-3/TRBV12-4; CDR3 protein: ASSPGTGASSPLH
J gene: TRBJ1-4; V gene: TRBV6-5; CDR3 protein: ASSYDGANEKLF
J gene: TRBJ2-5; V gene: TRBV5-4; CDR3 protein: ASSDPRGEETQY
J gene: TRBJ1-1; V gene: TRBV29-1; CDR3 protein: SVEKAGGTEAF
J gene: TRBJ1-2; V gene: TRBV19; CDR3 protein: ASAGQLDGYT
J gene: TRBJ2-5; V gene: TRBV29-1; CDR3 protein: SARPRLVLETQY
J gene: TRBJ1-5; V gene: TRBV7-9; CDR3 protein: ASSLSGVGTGSNQPQH
J gene: TRBJ2-1; V gene: TRBV5-4; CDR3 protein: ASSLLGAGYNEQF
J gene: TRBJ1-2; V gene: TRBV20-1; CDR3 protein: SALHGTGYGYT
J gene: TRBJ2-1; V gene: TRBV5-1; CDR3 protein: ASSLVVAGSNEQF
J gene: TRBJ1-1; V gene: TRBV25-1; CDR3 protein: ASSDRNRDTEAF
J gene: TRBJ2-1; V gene: TRBV4-1; CDR3 protein: ASSQVPGLAGVEQF
J gene: TRBJ1-3; V gene: TRBV18; CDR3 protein: ASSPGVGNTIY
J gene: TRBJ1-2; V gene: TRBV5-1; CDR3 protein: ASTATPGTGIEGYT
J gene: TRBJ2-7; V gene: TRBV20-1; CDR3 protein: SARDQGTATYEQY
J gene: TRBJ2-7; V gene: TRBV19; CDR3 protein: ASSIRLLIDEQY
J gene: TRBJ2-7; V gene: TRBV25-1; CDR3 protein: ASSRTPVGGAEQY
J gene: TRBJ1-5; V gene: TRBV18; CDR3 protein: ASSLRQVGNQPQH
J gene: TRBJ1-2; V gene: TRBV29-1; CDR3 protein: SVTGTQFYGYT
J gene: TRBJ2-7; V gene: TRBV6-1; CDR3 protein: ASSEQGDEQY
J gene: TRBJ2-1; V gene: TRBV6-2/TRBV6-3; CDR3 protein: ASSYSKASSSYNEQF
J gene: TRBJ1-1; V gene: TRBV6-5; CDR3 protein: ASSYGSQAF
J gene: TRBJ2-7; V gene: TRBV5-1; CDR3 protein: ASSLCASGGISYEQY
J gene: TRBJ1-2; V gene: TRBV11-2; CDR3 protein: ASGLWGKAGGTTNYGYT
J gene: TRBJ2-7; V gene: TRBV5-1; CDR3 protein: ASSLGGSEQY
J gene: TRBJ2-1; V gene: TRBV20-1; CDR3 protein: SAIQDWPLGGEQF
J gene: TRBJ2-3; V gene: TRBV27; CDR3 protein: ASWVGGTDTQY
J gene: TRBJ1-1; V gene: TRBV5-1; CDR3 protein: ASSPGQNTEAF